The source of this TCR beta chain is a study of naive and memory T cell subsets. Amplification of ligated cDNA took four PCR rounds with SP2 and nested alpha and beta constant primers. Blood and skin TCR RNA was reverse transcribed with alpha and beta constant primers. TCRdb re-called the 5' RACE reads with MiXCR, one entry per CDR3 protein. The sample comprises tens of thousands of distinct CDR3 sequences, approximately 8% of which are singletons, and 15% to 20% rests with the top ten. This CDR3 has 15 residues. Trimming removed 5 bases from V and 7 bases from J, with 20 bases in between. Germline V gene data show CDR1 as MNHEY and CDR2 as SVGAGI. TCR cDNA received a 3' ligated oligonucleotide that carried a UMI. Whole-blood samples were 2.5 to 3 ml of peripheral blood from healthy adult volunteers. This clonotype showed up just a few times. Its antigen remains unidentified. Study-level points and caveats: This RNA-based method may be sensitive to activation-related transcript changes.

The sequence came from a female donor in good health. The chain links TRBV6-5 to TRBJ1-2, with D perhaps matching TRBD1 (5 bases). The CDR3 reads CASSPRLGGSPGYTF. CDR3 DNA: TGTGCCAGCAGTCCCCGGTTGGGGGGTTCTCCTGGCTACACCTTC.